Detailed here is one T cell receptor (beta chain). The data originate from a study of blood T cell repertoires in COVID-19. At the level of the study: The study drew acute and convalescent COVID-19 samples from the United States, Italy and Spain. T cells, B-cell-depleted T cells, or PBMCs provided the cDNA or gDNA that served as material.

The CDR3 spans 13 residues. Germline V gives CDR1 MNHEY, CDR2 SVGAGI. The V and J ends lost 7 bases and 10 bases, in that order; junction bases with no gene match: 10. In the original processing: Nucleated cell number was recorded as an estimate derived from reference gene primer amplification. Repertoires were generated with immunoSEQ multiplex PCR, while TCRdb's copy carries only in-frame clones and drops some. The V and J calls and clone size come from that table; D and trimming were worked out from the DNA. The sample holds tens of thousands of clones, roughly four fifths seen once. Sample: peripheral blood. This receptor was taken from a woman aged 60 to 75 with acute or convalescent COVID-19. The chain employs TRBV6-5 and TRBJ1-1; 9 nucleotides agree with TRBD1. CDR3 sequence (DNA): TGTGCCAGCATCCCCGGGACAGGGAGTGGAGCTTTCTTT. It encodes CASIPGTGSGAFF.